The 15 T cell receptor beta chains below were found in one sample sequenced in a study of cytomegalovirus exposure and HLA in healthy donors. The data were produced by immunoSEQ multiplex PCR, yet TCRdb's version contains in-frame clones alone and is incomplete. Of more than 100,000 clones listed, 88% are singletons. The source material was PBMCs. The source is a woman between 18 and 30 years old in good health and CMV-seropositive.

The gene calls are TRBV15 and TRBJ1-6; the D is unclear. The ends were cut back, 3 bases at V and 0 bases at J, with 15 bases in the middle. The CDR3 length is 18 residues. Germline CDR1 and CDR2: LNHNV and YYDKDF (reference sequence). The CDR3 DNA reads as TGTGCCACCAGCAGGGTAGGACTGACTTTCTCCTATAATTCACCCCTCCACTTT. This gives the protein CATSRVGLTFSYNSPLHF.

CDR3 nucleotide sequence: TGTGCCAGCAGCTTTAGACAGGGCAATTCACCCCTCCACTTT. Its translation: CASSFRQGNSPLHF. The V call is TRBV7-8, the J call TRBJ1-6, with 7 bases lining up with TRBD1. V was pared by 3 bases and J by 7 bases, with 3 bases of the junction left unmatched. CDR1 is SGHVS and CDR2 is FQNEAQ in the germline V gene. The CDR3 totals 14 residues.

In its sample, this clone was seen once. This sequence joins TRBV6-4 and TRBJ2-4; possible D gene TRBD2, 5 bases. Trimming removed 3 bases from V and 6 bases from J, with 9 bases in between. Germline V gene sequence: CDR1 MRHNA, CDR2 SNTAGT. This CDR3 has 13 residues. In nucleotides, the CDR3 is TGTGCCAGCAGTGAGGTTGAGGGAAACATTCAGTACTTC. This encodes CASSEVEGNIQYF.

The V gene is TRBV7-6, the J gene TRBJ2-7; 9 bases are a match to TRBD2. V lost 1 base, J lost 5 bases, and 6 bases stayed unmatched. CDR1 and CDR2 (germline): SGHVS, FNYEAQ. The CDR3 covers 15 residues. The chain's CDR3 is CASSLEAAGGHEQYF. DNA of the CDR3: TGTGCCAGCAGCTTAGAGGCAGCGGGAGGCCACGAGCAGTACTTC.

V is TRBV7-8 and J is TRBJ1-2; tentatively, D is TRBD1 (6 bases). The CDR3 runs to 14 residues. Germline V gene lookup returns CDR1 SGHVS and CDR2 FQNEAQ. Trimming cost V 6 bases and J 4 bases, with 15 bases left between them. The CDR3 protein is CASSQRGGTYGYTF. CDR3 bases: TGTGCCAGCAGTCAAAGGGGGGGGACCTATGGCTACACCTTC.

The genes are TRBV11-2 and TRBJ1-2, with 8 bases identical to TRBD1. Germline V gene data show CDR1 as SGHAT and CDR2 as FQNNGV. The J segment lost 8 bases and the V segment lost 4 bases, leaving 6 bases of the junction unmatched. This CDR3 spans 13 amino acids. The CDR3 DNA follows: TGTGCCAGCAGCTACGACAGGGGTGGCGGCTACACCTTC. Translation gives CASSYDRGGGYTF.

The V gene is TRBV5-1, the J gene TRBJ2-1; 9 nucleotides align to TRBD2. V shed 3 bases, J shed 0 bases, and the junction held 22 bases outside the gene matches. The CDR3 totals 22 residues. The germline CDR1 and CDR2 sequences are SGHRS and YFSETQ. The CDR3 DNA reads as TGCGCCAGCAGCTGGGTAGGGGGCTCTAGCGGGGATTTGGGGAGCTCCTACAATGAGCAGTTCTTC. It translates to CASSWVGGSSGDLGSSYNEQFF.

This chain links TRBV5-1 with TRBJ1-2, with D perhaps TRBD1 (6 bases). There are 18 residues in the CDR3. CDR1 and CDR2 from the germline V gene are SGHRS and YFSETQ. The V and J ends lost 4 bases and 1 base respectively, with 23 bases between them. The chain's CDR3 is CASSRLPQGIALNYGYTF. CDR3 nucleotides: TGCGCCAGCAGCCGGCTCCCCCAGGGGATTGCTCTTAACTATGGCTACACCTTC.

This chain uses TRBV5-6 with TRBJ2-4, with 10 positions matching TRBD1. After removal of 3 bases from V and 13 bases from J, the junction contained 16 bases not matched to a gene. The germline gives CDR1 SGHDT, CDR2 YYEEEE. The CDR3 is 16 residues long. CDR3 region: CASSSYPGTGVKVQYF. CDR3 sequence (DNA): TGTGCCAGCAGCTCGTACCCCGGGACAGGGGTTAAGGTGCAGTACTTC. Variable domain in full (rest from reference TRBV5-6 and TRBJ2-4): DAGVTQSPTHLIKTRGQQVTLRCSPKSGHDTVSWYQQALGQGPQFIFQYYEEEERQRGNFPDRFSGHQFPNYSSELNVNALLLGDSALYLCASSSYPGTGVKVQYFGAGTRLSVL.

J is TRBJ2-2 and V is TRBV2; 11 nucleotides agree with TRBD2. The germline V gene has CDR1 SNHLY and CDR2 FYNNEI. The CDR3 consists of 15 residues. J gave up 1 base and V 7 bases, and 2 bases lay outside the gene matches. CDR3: CASTTSGGNTGELFF. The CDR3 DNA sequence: TGTGCCAGCACCACTAGCGGGGGGAACACCGGGGAGCTGTTTTTT.

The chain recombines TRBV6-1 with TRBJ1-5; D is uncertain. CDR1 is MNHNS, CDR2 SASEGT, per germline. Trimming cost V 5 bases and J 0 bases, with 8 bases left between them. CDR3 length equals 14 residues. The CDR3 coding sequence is TGTGCCAGCAGTCCGAACTATAGCAATCAGCCCCAGCATTTT. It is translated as CASSPNYSNQPQHF.

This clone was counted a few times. DNA of the CDR3: TGTGCCAGTAGTAGGACAGGGGGCTACACCTTC. As protein: CASSRTGGYTF. This chain connects TRBV19 to TRBJ1-2; 8 positions agree with TRBD1. The CDR3 covers 11 residues. V trimming: 4 bases; J trimming: 8 bases; junction bases outside the gene matches: 0. Germline CDR1 reads LNHDA; CDR2 reads SQIVND (reference sequence). Combining the CDR3 with reference TRBV19 and TRBJ1-2 gives the whole variable domain DGGITQSPKYLFRKEGQNVTLSCEQNLNHDAMYWYRQDPGQGLRLIYYSQIVNDFQKGDIAEGYSVSREKKESFPLTVTSAQKNPTAFYLCASSRTGGYTFGSGTRLTVV.

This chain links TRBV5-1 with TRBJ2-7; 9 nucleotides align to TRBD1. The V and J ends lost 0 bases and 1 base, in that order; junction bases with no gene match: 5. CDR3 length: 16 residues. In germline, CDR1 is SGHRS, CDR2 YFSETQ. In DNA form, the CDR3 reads TGCGCCAGCAGCTTGGAAGTCGGGACAGGGTCCTACGAGCAGTACTTC. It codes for CASSLEVGTGSYEQYF.

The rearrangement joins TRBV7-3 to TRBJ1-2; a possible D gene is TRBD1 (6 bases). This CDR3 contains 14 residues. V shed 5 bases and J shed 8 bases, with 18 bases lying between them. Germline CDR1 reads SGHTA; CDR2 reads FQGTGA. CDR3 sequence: CASSPSGTMGGYTF. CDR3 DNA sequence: TGTGCCAGCAGCCCCTCCGGGACAATGGGGGGCTACACCTTC.

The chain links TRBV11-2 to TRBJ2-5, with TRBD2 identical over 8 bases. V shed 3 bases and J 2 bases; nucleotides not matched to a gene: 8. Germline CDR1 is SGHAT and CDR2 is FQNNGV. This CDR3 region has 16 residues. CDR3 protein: CASSLGSGSPQETQYF. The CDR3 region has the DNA TGTGCCAGCAGCTTGGGGAGCGGGAGCCCACAAGAGACCCAGTACTTC.